Given below is one T cell receptor (beta chain) in context. Measured with immunoSEQ multiplex PCR; TCRdb has only the in-frame clones, and not every one. The profile shows 100,000 to 150,000 clones, roughly 69% of them singletons. The data derive from a study of blood T cell repertoires in COVID-19. Germline CDR1 reads SQVTM; CDR2 reads ANQGSEA. The CDR3 loop spans 12 amino acids. V was shortened by 4 bases and J by 3 bases, with 10 bases between the two germline ends. This clonotype was obtained from a woman in her seventies with acute or convalescent COVID-19. The chain links TRBV29-1 to TRBJ2-7; weak D call: TRBD2 (5 bases). The sample comprised peripheral blood. CDR3 coding DNA: TGCAGCGTTGCGGTCGGGAACTACGAGCAGTACTTC. It specifies CSVAVGNYEQYF.